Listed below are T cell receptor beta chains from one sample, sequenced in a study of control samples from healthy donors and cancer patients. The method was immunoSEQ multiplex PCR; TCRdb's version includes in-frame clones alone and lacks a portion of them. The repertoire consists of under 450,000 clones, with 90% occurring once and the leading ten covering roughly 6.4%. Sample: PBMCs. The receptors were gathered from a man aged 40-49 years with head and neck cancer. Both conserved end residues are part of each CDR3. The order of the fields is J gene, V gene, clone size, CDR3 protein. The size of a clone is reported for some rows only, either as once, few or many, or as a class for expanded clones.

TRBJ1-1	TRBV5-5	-	CASRRPGQGATEAFF
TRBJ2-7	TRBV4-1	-	CASSQIPLLRGVSYEQYF
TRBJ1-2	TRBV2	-	CASTEWGGYGYTF
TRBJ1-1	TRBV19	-	CASSITDGIEAFF
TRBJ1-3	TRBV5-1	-	CASSLGTANSGNTIYF
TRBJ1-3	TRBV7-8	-	CASSMDRLGNTIYF
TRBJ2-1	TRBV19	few	CATNLALSYNEQFF
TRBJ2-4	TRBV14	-	CASSQSRLAGLAKNIQYF
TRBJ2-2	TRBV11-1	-	CASSFWDRPGELFF
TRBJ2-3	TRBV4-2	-	CASSQGSADTQYF
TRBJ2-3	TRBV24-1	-	CATSDSTADTQYF
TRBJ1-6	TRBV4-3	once	CASSPSGDGNSPLHF
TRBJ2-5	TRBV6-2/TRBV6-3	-	CASSYSSRQETQYF
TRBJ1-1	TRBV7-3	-	CASSLGGGLNTEAFF
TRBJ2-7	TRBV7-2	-	CASSLEVAGGEQYF
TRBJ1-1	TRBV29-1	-	CSAGDLKGAFF
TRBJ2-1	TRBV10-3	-	CAIMPGSYNEQFF
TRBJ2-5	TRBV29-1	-	CSVAVGPSSTETQYF
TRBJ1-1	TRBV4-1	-	CASSQPLNTEAFF
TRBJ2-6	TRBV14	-	CASSRTTGYLSSGANVLTF
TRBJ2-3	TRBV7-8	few	CASSSGGEFATQYF
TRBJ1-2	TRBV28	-	CASSTPGTGGVYGYTF
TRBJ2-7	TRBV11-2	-	CASSLDPQAGGYEQYF
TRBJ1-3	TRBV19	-	CASRFPSGNTIYF
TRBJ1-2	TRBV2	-	CASSEGRANGYTF
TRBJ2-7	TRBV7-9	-	CASSLMGYPSEQYF
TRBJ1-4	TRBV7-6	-	CASSLGNPGTNEKLFF
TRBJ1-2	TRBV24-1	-	CATSEEGRGYTF
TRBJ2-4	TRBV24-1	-	CATSDPPSGRGLSNIQYF
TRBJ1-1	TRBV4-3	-	CASSQDRGQTTEAFF
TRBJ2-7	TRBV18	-	CASSPSSYEQYF
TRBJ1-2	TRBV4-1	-	CASSQEYPGFYGYTF
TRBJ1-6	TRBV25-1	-	CASSTRDRGLASPLHF
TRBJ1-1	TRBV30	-	CAWNGQMNTEAFF
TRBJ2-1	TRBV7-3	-	CASSWTSGANEQFF
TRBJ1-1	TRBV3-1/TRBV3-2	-	CASSQDLNTEAFF
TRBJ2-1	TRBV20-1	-	CSARRSNEQFF
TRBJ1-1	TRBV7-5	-	CARSLPIQGWTEAFF
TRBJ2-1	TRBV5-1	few	CASSPRPAARESSEQFF
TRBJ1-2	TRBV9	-	CASSVLGTESGYTF
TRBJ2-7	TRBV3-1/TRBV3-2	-	CASSQGAYEQYF
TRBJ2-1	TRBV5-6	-	CASSLPSGSDEQFF